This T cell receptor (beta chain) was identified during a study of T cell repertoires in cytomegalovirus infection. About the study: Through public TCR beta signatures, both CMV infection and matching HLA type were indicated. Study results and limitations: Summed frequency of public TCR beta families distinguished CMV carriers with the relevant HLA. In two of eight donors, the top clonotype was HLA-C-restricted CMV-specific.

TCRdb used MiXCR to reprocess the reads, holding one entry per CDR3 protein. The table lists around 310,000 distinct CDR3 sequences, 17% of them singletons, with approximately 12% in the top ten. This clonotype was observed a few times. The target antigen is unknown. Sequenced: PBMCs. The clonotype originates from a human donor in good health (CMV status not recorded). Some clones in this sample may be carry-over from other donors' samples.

CDR3 sequence reads: CASSMSRGPHTGELFF. CDR3 DNA sequence: TGTGCCAGTAGTATGAGTCGAGGGCCCCACACCGGGGAGCTGTTTTTT. J is TRBJ2-2 and V is TRBV19, with D possibly TRBD2 on 5 matching bases. CDR1 LNHDA and CDR2 SQIVND come from the germline V gene (reference sequence). The CDR3 is made up of 16 amino acids. The V end was cut by 3 bases, the J end by 3 bases, with 14 bases between.